The T cell receptor beta chain described here comes from a study of blood T cell repertoires in COVID-19 (dated by TCRdb to 2020 to 2021). Regarding the complete study: Samples from collaborators originated in the United States, Italy and Spain and spanned both the acute and convalescent phases of COVID-19. The prospective study material was composed of cDNA or gDNA derived from T cells, B-cell-depleted T cells, or PBMCs. Subjects who had been exposed to COVID-19, were actively infected with it, or had recovered from it provided the deeply sampled blood TCRbeta repertoires that made up the dataset. The repertoires were released in a freely available public database intended as a resource for research on the immune response to SARS-CoV-2. The samples were drawn from two sources: the first 160 participants of the ongoing ImmuneRACE study, and fewer than 1,500 subjects contributed by 6 global collaborators. A de-identified subject ID, COVID-19 status, age in years and sex were almost always included in the sample metadata. Where HLA class I and class II types were available, the types were taken from metadata supplied by the sample provider, not from assay-based typing. The paper as a whole reports these results and caveats: The quantity of clinical and demographic metadata differed by source and by participant and was supplied without curation.

V gives up 1 base and J gives up 6 bases, and the segment between their germline ends measures 13 bases. Via the germline V gene, CDR1 is SGHTS and CDR2 YDEGEE. The CDR3 starts with the cysteine, ends with the phenylalanine, and has 14 residues. Only the CDR3 portion is preserved as DNA: 42 bases, with reading frame beginning at the first base. Turning to this clone: Its antigen has not been determined. No much larger clone is present one base from it, and per-base qualities are unavailable.

Each collaborating institution followed its own protocols to collect whole blood in K2EDTA tubes. For TCRbeta analysis, collaborators shipped samples in one of three forms: frozen whole blood, isolated PBMCs, or DNA extracted from either of those sample types. TCRbeta CDR3 regions were amplified from genomic DNA using the immunoSEQ Assay, a bias-controlled multiplex PCR. As for the original processing: Nucleated cell counts per sample were estimated from amplification of reference gene primers within the assay. Sequence reads were collapsed and filtered to measure the absolute abundance of every unique TCRbeta CDR3 rearrangement. For each sample, productive Simpson clonality was calculated as the square root of Simpson's diversity index across productive rearrangements. The source is immuneACCESS, and TCRdb retained only in-frame sequences with V and J called. Part of the clones is not carried over; for the studies checked, unresolved V genes explain less than half of this, and the remainder is unexplained. From that table come the V and J calls and clone size; the DNA was used to work out D and trimming. The sample table holds 120,000 or so clones, of which roughly 79% were seen once. The ten biggest clones cover more than 15% of the sample.

The receptor's source is a woman older than 75 with active or convalescent COVID-19. The sequencing input was peripheral blood. The sequence links TRBV5-8 to TRBJ1-2; the D gene is perhaps TRBD1, from 6 matching bases. The CDR3 corresponds to CASSLRGRGHGYTF. The DNA sequence is given as TGTGCCAGCAGCTTGAGGGGCAGGGGCCATGGCTACACCTTC.